The 7 T cell receptor beta chains in this list originate from one sample, sequenced in a study of vaccination and CD4 T cells after COVID-19 (dated 2022 in TCRdb). No cognate antigen is known for these TCRs. In light of the paper, this sample's treatment or condition label describes: approximately 10-day PBMC culture with coronavirus spike peptide pools or control peptides (ViraFEST assay). The protocol used for the library was PCR. TCRdb names Illumina iSeq 100 as the instrument used. TCR sequencing of DNA from cultured CD4+ T cells used the Oncomine TCR Beta short-read assay at the Johns Hopkins FTIC core. TCRdb's own reprocessing of the public reads used fastp at Q25 and MiXCR and kept productive beta chains. Rows are unified per CDR3 protein, each entry keeping the most common DNA and genes. This sample comprises about 17,000 distinct CDR3 sequences, approximately 45% of them detected only once. The top ten constitute more than 6.5% of the sample.

Sample: CD4+ T cells from blood, cultured in vitro, taken after SARS-CoV-2 vaccination. The receptor source for this set is a human donor who had recovered from COVID-19.

The chain carries TRBV20-1 and TRBJ1-2, with TRBD1 as a possible D gene (5 bases). In germline, CDR1 is DFQATT, CDR2 SNEGSKA (reference sequence). Between the trimmed V and J ends, which lost 0 bases and 2 bases, there was a span of 19 bases. This CDR3 has 17 residues. This CDR3 is CSARDPRGAGFNYGYTF. The CDR3 coding sequence is TGCAGTGCTAGAGATCCCCGGGGTGCAGGGTTCAACTATGGCTACACCTTC.

V and J are TRBV6-5 and TRBJ2-1, with 11 positions matching TRBD2. The V segment lost 2 bases and the J segment 7 bases; nucleotides outside the gene matches: 7. Germline V gene sequence: CDR1 MNHEY, CDR2 SVGAGI. The CDR3 runs to 16 residues. CDR3 region: CASSYLSGRAWNEQFF. DNA of the CDR3: TGTGCCAGCAGTTACCTTAGCGGGAGGGCCTGGAATGAGCAGTTCTTC.

The rearrangement uses TRBV18 and TRBJ1-5; no clear D. The CDR3 has 15 amino acids. The V end was cut by 2 bases, the J end by 8 bases, with 16 bases between. Germline V gives CDR1 KGHSH, CDR2 LQKENI. The CDR3 DNA follows: TGTGCCAGCTCACCATATAGGGCAGCTGCTAAGCCCCAGCATTTT. This sequence encodes CASSPYRAAAKPQHF.

Only a few counts were recorded for this clonotype. The chain uses TRBV10-1 and TRBJ1-5; D uncertain. From germline, CDR1 is WNHNN and CDR2 SYGVQD (reference sequence). The length of the CDR3 is 13 residues. V lost 7 bases to trimming and J lost 7 bases, with 14 bases between them. The CDR3 sequence is CASTLRVGQPQHF. CDR3 nucleotide sequence: TGCGCCAGCACCCTACGGGTCGGGCAGCCCCAGCATTTT.

The CDR3 sequence is CASSLSFGYEQYF. CDR3 nucleotide sequence: TGTGCCAGCAGCTTATCTTTCGGCTACGAGCAGTACTTC. The chain recombines TRBV11-2 with TRBJ2-7; D call uncertain. The ends were cut back, 2 bases at V and 3 bases at J, with 8 bases in the middle. The CDR3 totals 13 residues. Germline CDR1 and CDR2: SGHAT and FQNNGV.

This clonotype was recorded a few times. This rearrangement joins TRBV7-2 to TRBJ1-1, with D perhaps matching TRBD1 (6 bases). The CDR3 runs 16 residues. Trimming pared 1 base from V and 5 bases from J, leaving 17 bases between. Germline CDR1 SGHTA, CDR2 FQGNSA. CDR3 in DNA: TGTGCCAGCAGCTTAGGTATCTGGGGGGCGTGGACTGAAGCTTTCTTT. Translation: CASSLGIWGAWTEAFF.

The chain has TRBV2 and TRBJ2-7; TRBD2 matches 11 bases. Germline V CDR1 and CDR2: SNHLY, FYNNEI. V dropped 4 bases and J dropped 3; count of bases not matched to a gene: 2. The CDR3 is made up of 14 amino acids. CDR3 sequence: CASSALAGDYEQYF. In nucleotides, the CDR3 is TGTGCCAGCAGTGCACTAGCGGGGGACTACGAGCAGTACTTC. The whole variable domain, remainder taken from reference TRBV2 and TRBJ2-7, is EPEVTQTPSHQVTQMGQEVILRCVPISNHLYFYWYRQILGQKVEFLVSFYNNEISEKSEIFDDQFSVERPDGSNFTLKIRSTKLEDSAMYFCASSALAGDYEQYFGPGTRLTVT.